Below, 14 T cell receptor gamma chains from the same sample are listed, as sequenced in a study of Vδ1+ human thymocytes. General study results and limits: Highly polyclonal TRG and TRD repertoires with Gaussian CDR3 length distributions appeared in thymus.

Extracted RNA was reverse transcribed into cDNA. The CDR3 regions were amplified by multiplex PCR from V-gene primers to a constant-region primer. TCRdb reanalysed the multiplex PCR reads with CATT. The data show under 13,000 gamma-chain clones, with around 40% seen just once and less than 2.5% held by the top ten. Their recognized antigens are unknown. The specimen was Vdelta1+ gamma-delta thymocytes from the thymus. Described subset: FACS-sorted CD3+ TCRalphabeta- TCRVdelta1+ TCRVdelta2- thymocytes. These receptors all come from a boy in the first two years of life who had congenital heart surgery.

The chain recombines TRGV8 with TRGJ1 or TRGJ2. The J gene comes from matching the DNA to germline here; TCRdb lacks it. Trimming removed 2 bases from V and 4 bases from J; junction bases left unmatched: 11. Germline V gene data show CDR1 as VENAVY and CDR2 as YDSYNSRV. This CDR3 contains 15 residues. This chain's CDR3 is CATWDKFDGYYKKLF. The CDR3 DNA reads as TGTGCCACCTGGGATAAATTCGACGGATATTATAAGAAACTCTTT.

The chain joins TRGV9 to TRGJ1 or TRGJ2. The J gene was missing in TCRdb and was found by matching the end of the DNA to germline. Per germline, CDR1 GITISATS and CDR2 ISYDGTV (reference sequence). The CDR3 consists of 13 residues. The J segment lost 4 bases and the V segment lost 4 bases, leaving 7 bases of the junction unmatched. CDR3 coding DNA: TGTGCCTTGTGGGAAAGGTTGTATTATAAGAAACTCTTT. As protein: CALWERLYYKKLF.

About this clone itself: Within the sample, other DNA sequences also encode this same CDR3. This sequence joins TRGV8 and TRGJ1 or TRGJ2. The J gene is not listed in TCRdb, so it was assigned here from a DNA match to germline. The CDR3 length is 11 residues. J gave up 9 bases and V 2 bases, and 4 bases lay outside the gene matches. In germline, CDR1 is VENAVY, CDR2 YDSYNSRV. The CDR3 loop is CATWDIVKKLF. CDR3 sequence (DNA): TGTGCCACCTGGGATATCGTTAAGAAACTCTTT.

V and J are TRGV5 and TRGJ1 or TRGJ2. The J gene, not given by TCRdb, was assigned here from a germline match of the nucleotide sequence. There are 13 residues in the CDR3. Germline CDR1 and CDR2: VINAFY and YDVSNSKD. The V segment lost 6 bases and the J segment 6 bases; nucleotides outside the gene matches: 11. The CDR3 sequence: CATWYPRGYKKLF. In DNA, the CDR3 is TGTGCCACCTGGTATCCACGTGGTTATAAGAAACTCTTT.

About this clone: The junction departs from germline at one end; a sequencing error may be responsible. V is TRGV3 and J is TRGJP2. Here the J gene was assigned by germline matching of the DNA, as TCRdb has none. The CDR3 runs 14 residues. Germline values: CDR1 VTNTFY, CDR2 YDVSTARD (reference sequence). The CDR3 nucleotides read TGTGCCACCTGGGACAGGAGCGGTGATCGGATCAAGACGTTT. It is translated as CATWDRSGDRIKTF.

The rearrangement links TRGV5 to TRGJ1 or TRGJ2. No J segment appears in TCRdb, so it was assigned here by matching the sequence to germline. Looked up from germline, CDR1 is VINAFY and CDR2 is YDVSNSKD. The CDR3 covers 11 residues. V dropped 9 bases and J dropped 7; count of bases not matched to a gene: 9. The CDR3 loop is CATGLRYKKLF. The CDR3 DNA reads TGTGCCACCGGGCTGCGCTATAAGAAACTCTTT.

The chain couples TRGV4 to TRGJ1 or TRGJ2. Assignment of the J gene here rests on matching the DNA to germline, because TCRdb gives none. This CDR3 is 14 amino acids long. Trimming removed 4 bases from V and 6 bases from J; junction bases left unmatched: 12. The germline CDR1 and CDR2 sequences are EGSTGY and YDSYTSSV. The CDR3 DNA is TGTGCCACCTGGGACAGGCGGGTCGGTTATAAGAAACTCTTT. Translating it yields CATWDRRVGYKKLF.

For this clone: This may be a read error, as it is one base from a much larger clone. J is TRGJ1 or TRGJ2 and V is TRGV5. The J segment lost 2 bases and the V segment lost 0 bases, leaving 4 bases of the junction unmatched. Germline CDR1 is VINAFY and CDR2 is YDVSNSKD. This CDR3 spans 14 amino acids. In DNA, the CDR3 is TGTGCCACCTGGGACAGGCCGCATTATTATAAGAAACTCTTT. Its translation: CATWDRPHYYKKLF.

This clone was seen a few times. V usage is TRGV9 and J usage is TRGJ1 or TRGJ2. The CDR3 loop spans 13 amino acids. CDR1 GITISATS and CDR2 ISYDGTV come from the germline V gene (reference sequence). Losses at the gene ends were 4 bases for V and 4 bases for J; bases not matched to a gene: 7. This chain's CDR3 is CALWEHWYYKKLF. In nucleotides, the CDR3 is TGTGCCTTGTGGGAACACTGGTATTATAAGAAACTCTTT.

This clone occurred a few times. J is TRGJ1 or TRGJ2 and V is TRGV2. V lost 0 bases and J lost 7; bases outside the gene matches: 6. Germline CDR1 and CDR2: EGSNGY and YDSYNSKV. The CDR3 has 13 residues. CDR3 residues: CATWDGPGYKKLF. The CDR3 coding sequence is TGTGCCACCTGGGACGGGCCAGGATATAAGAAACTCTTT.

The chain couples TRGV5 to TRGJ1 or TRGJ2. TCRdb records no J gene; here it was assigned by comparing the DNA to germline. V shed 0 bases, J shed 11 bases, and the junction held 7 bases outside the gene matches. This CDR3 contains 12 residues. Germline CDR1 VINAFY, CDR2 YDVSNSKD. CDR3 residues: CATWDRLEEKLF. CDR3 sequence (DNA): TGTGCCACCTGGGACAGGCTGGAGGAGAAACTCTTT.

This clone turned up a few times. Different DNA sequences within this sample yield the same CDR3. The chain couples TRGV9 to TRGJ1 or TRGJ2. Germline loops: CDR1 GITISATS, CDR2 ISYDGTV (reference sequence). With 1 base clipped from V and 12 bases from J, the junction kept 6 bases outside the gene matches. CDR3 size: 11 residues. As DNA, the CDR3 is TGTGCCTTGTGGGAGGTACGATGGAAACTCTTT. It encodes CALWEVRWKLF.

This clone has just a few counts. This sample also contains other DNA sequences that code for the same CDR3. This chain uses TRGV9 with TRGJ1 or TRGJ2. This CDR3 has 14 amino acids. Germline V gene data show CDR1 as GITISATS and CDR2 as ISYDGTV (reference sequence). The ends lost 0 bases at V and 4 bases at J; junction bases unmatched: 6. The CDR3 DNA reads TGTGCCTTGTGGGAGGTGCAGGGATATTATAAGAAACTCTTT. Its translation is CALWEVQGYYKKLF.

This clone has just a few counts. The V call is TRGV8, the J call TRGJ1 or TRGJ2. This CDR3 spans 15 amino acids. Germline V CDR1 and CDR2: VENAVY, YDSYNSRV. The trim removed 5 bases at V and 0 bases at J, leaving 10 bases unmatched. The DNA of the CDR3 is TGTGCCACCTGGGCCCGAAACGAGAATTATTATAAGAAACTCTTT. Translating it yields CATWARNENYYKKLF.